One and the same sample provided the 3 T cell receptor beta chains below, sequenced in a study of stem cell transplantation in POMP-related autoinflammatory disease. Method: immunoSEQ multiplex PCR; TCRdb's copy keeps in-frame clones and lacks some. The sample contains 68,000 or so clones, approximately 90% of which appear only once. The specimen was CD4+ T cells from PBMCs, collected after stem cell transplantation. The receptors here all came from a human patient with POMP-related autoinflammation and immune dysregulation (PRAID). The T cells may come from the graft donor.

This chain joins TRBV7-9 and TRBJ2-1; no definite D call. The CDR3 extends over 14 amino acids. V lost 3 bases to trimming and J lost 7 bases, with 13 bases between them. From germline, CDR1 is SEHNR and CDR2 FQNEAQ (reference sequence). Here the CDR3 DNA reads TGTGCCAGCAGCTTTCCCCCAGCGACAAATGAGCAGTTCTTC. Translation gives CASSFPPATNEQFF. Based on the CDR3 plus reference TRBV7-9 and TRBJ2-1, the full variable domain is DTGVSQNPRHKITKRGQNVTFRCDPISEHNRLYWYRQTLGQGPEFLTYFQNEAQLEKSRLLSDRFSAERPKGSFSTLEIQRTEQGDSAMYLCASSFPPATNEQFFGPGTRLTVL.

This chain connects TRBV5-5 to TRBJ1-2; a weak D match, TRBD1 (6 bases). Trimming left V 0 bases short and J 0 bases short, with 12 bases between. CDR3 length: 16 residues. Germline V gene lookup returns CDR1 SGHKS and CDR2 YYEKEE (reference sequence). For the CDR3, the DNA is TGTGCCAGCAGCTTGGTCCAGGGGCCCACTAACTATGGCTACACCTTC. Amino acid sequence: CASSLVQGPTNYGYTF.

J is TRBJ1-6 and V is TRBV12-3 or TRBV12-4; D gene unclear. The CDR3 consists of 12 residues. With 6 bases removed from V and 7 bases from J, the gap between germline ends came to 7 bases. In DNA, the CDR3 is TGTGCCAGCAGAGAGGAAAATTCACCCCTCCACTTT. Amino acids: CASREENSPLHF.